A single T cell receptor beta chain is shown here with its context. The record originates from a study of technical replicates of blood from a handful of donors. J lost 8 bases, V lost 4 bases, and 11 bases had no gene match. This CDR3 contains 14 residues. Sequenced by immunoSEQ multiplex PCR; TCRdb stores in-frame clones only, minus some. Of more than 90,000 clones in the sample, approximately 94% were seen once. The sample consisted of T cells isolated from PBMCs. The clonotype was recovered from a human donor in good health. The rearrangement joins TRBV5-3 to TRBJ1-1, with TRBD1 identical over 7 bases. TRBV5-3 is placed among ORFs of uncertain function. This chain's CDR3 is CARSRHGEDREAFF. The CDR3 coding sequence is TGTGCCAGAAGCAGACATGGTGAGGACAGGGAAGCTTTCTTT.